This T cell receptor (beta chain) originates from a study of blood T cells in healthy people across ages. A second about 7 to 11 cycle PCR used barcoded and J-beta primers. Samples each returned at least 3 million CDR3-containing paired-end reads. TCRdb reanalysed the 5' RACE reads using MiXCR and keeps one entry per CDR3 protein. In the table there are approximately 770,000 distinct CDR3 sequences, nearly 60% of which are singletons. This clonotype was seen once. Trimming at V came to 5 bases and at J to 4 bases, leaving 13 bases not matched to a gene. The CDR3 covers 16 residues. Germline V gene lookup returns CDR1 MNHEY and CDR2 SMNVEV (reference sequence).

The TCR originated in a man aged 30 to 39 in good health. V usage is TRBV27 and J usage is TRBJ2-5, with 7 nucleotides matching TRBD2. Sequenced sample: blood. CDR3 in amino acids: CASSPYRWEGGETQYF. CDR3 bases: TGTGCCAGCAGTCCCTATCGGTGGGAGGGTGGAGAGACCCAGTACTTC.